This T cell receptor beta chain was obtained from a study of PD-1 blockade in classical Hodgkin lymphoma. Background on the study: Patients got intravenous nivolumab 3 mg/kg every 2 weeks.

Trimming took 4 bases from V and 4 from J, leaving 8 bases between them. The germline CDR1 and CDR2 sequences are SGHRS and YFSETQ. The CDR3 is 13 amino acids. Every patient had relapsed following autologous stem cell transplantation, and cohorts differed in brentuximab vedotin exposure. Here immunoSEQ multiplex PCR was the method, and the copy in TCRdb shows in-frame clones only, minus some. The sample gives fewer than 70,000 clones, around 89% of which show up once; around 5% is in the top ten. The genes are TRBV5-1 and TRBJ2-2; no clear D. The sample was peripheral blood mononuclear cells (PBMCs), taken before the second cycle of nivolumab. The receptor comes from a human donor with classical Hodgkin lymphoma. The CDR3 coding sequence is TGCGCCAGCAGCCACTATGTCACCGGGGAGCTGTTTTTT. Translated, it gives CASSHYVTGELFF.